This TCR beta chain originates from a study of long-term antiretroviral therapy in people with HIV. The CDR3 sequence is 21 residues long. J gave up 5 bases and V 4 bases, and 19 bases lay outside the gene matches. From germline, CDR1 is LNHDA and CDR2 SQIVND (reference sequence). Researchers ran immunoSEQ v3.0 at survey level. TCRdb's copy holds only in-frame clones and misses some; the assay was immunoSEQ multiplex PCR. The table has some 21,000 clones, approximately 90% seen once. The chain joins TRBV19 to TRBJ2-5, with 16 bases that match TRBD2. The input for sequencing was unsorted PBMCs, taken 2.3 years after starting antiretroviral therapy. The source of this sequence is a man aged 55 to 70 with HIV. CDR3 sequence reads: CASSSHRDRLGLAGGRETQYF. CDR3 sequence (DNA): TGTGCCAGTAGTAGCCACCGGGACAGACTGGGACTAGCGGGAGGGCGGGAGACCCAGTACTTC.